This entry describes one TCR beta chain. Germline assignment: CDR1 SGHDT and CDR2 YYEEEE. The CDR3 extends over 15 amino acids. Trimming took 5 bases from V and 1 from J, leaving 15 bases between them. Time point of the sample: pre-treatment sample, taken before nivolumab and TIL therapy. Stage 4 NSCLC adults joined between 2017 and January 2020. The libraries were made with immunoSEQ v3. Libraries were sequenced to roughly 2 million read pairs (survey) or roughly 4.5-6.5 million (deep). Measured with immunoSEQ multiplex PCR; TCRdb has only the in-frame clones, and not every one. The sample carries approximately 60,000 clones, around four fifths recorded once. The source of the sample is a study of TIL therapy for anti-PD-1-resistant metastatic lung cancer.

The source of this sequence is a person between 25 and 79 years old with non-small cell lung cancer. Sequenced material: blood, taken at baseline. This chain joins TRBV5-6 and TRBJ2-5, with a tentative D call TRBD1 (6 bases). CDR3 sequence reads: CASSLEWGLQETQYF. In DNA, the CDR3 is TGTGCCAGCAGTCTGGAGTGGGGGCTCCAAGAGACCCAGTACTTC.